This T cell receptor (beta chain) was captured in a study of beta chain features in type 1 diabetes. Trimming removed 5 bases from V and 4 bases from J, with 10 bases in between. Germline loops: CDR1 MNHEY, CDR2 SMNVEV (reference sequence). This CDR3 has 13 residues. cDNA synthesis used the whole RNA isolate, giving expressed TCRB sequences. Produced via immunoSEQ multiplex PCR; TCRdb's table is partial and in-frame only. The sample records roughly 400,000 clones, 11% to 15% being singletons. This clone was counted only a few times. V is TRBV27 and J is TRBJ2-3; D might be TRBD1 or TRBD2, each matching 5 bases. The receptor was derived from a man between 25 and 39 years old in good health. Sample: naive CD4+ T cells from blood. The CDR3 DNA reads TGTGCCAGCAGTCTGATGGGGGCAGATACGCAGTATTTT. Protein sequence: CASSLMGADTQYF.